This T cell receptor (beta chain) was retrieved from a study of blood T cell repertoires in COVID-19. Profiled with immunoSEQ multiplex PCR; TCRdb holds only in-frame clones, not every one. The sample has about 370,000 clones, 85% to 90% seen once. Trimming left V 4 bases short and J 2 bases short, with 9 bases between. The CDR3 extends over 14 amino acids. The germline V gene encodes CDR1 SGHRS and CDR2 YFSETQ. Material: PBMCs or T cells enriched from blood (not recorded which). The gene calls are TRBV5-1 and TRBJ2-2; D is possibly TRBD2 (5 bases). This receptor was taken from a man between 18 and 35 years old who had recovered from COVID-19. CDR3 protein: CASSRRGNTGELFF. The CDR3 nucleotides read TGCGCCAGCAGCAGACGGGGTAACACCGGGGAGCTGTTTTTT. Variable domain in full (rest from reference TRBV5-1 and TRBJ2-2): KAGVTQTPRYLIKTRGQQVTLSCSPISGHRSVSWYQQTPGQGLQFLFEYFSETQRNKGNFPGRFSGRQFSNSRSEMNVSTLELGDSALYLCASSRRGNTGELFFGEGSRLTVL.